A single sample gave rise to the 8 T cell receptor beta chains below, sequenced in a study of cytomegalovirus exposure and HLA in healthy donors. Researchers ran the PCR with 60 Vbeta and 13 Jbeta primers. The data were produced by immunoSEQ multiplex PCR, yet TCRdb's version contains in-frame clones alone and is incomplete. Found here are around 150,000 clones, over 80% of them singletons; the top ten hold more than 1.5%. The sequencing sample was made of PBMCs. Receptor source: a human donor in good health.

The gene calls are TRBV5-1 and TRBJ2-2; maybe TRBD1 (6 bases). Germline CDR1 is SGHRS and CDR2 is YFSETQ. V lost 6 bases and J 4 bases, leaving 19 bases between the germline ends. There are 16 residues in the CDR3. The CDR3 loop reads CASTLTGGDGTGELFF. The CDR3 DNA is TGCGCCAGCACTTTGACTGGGGGCGATGGCACCGGGGAGCTGTTTTTT.

V gene TRBV4-3 combines with J gene TRBJ1-2, with no clear D. Germline V gene data show CDR1 as LGHNA and CDR2 as YSLEER. The V end was cut by 0 bases, the J end by 2 bases, with 19 bases between. This CDR3 comprises 18 residues. The CDR3 is CASSQEPDSTATNYGYTF. CDR3 sequence (DNA): TGCGCCAGCAGCCAAGAACCGGACTCAACGGCCACCAACTATGGCTACACCTTC.

This clone was seen just once. The genes are TRBV5-1 and TRBJ2-5; 9 bases match TRBD2. The CDR3 is 17 amino acids. Germline values: CDR1 SGHRS, CDR2 YFSETQ. The junction had 7 bases not matched to a gene; V was cut back by 1 base and J by 0 bases. In DNA, the CDR3 is TGCGCCAGCAGCTTGCGGGCTAGCGGGGCCTACCAAGAGACCCAGTACTTC. Protein sequence: CASSLRASGAYQETQYF.

The genes are TRBV15 and TRBJ2-3, with 7 nucleotides matching TRBD2. The CDR3 runs to 15 residues. V was pared by 1 base and J by 4 bases, with 5 bases of the junction left unmatched. The germline V gene encodes CDR1 LNHNV and CDR2 YYDKDF (reference sequence). The chain's CDR3 is CATSRVTSAADTQYF. As DNA, the CDR3 is TGTGCCACCAGCAGAGTCACTAGCGCCGCAGATACGCAGTATTTT.

The chain recombines TRBV9 with TRBJ2-1, with D possibly TRBD2 on 5 matching bases. The CDR3 length is 16 residues. Trimming cost V 0 bases and J 4 bases, with 14 bases left between them. Per the germline V gene, CDR1 is SGDLS and CDR2 is YYNGEE. The CDR3 loop is CASSVASGLIYNEQFF. CDR3 bases: TGTGCCAGCAGCGTAGCCTCCGGACTGATTTACAATGAGCAGTTCTTC.

This chain links TRBV4-1 with TRBJ2-3; the D gene is possibly TRBD2 (5 bases). Germline CDR1 MGHRA, CDR2 YSYEKL. The CDR3 runs to 17 residues. Trimming shortened V by 2 bases and J by 3 bases, and 18 bases separated the two germline ends. The CDR3, as DNA: TGCGCCAGCAGCCAACTCGTTGTAGGTGGGGAGACAGATACGCAGTATTTT. It codes for CASSQLVVGGETDTQYF.

In this sample, this clone turned up once. The CDR3 reads CALGGTTVNTEAFF. The CDR3 DNA reads as TGTGCCCTCGGAGGGACCACAGTGAACACTGAAGCTTTCTTT. V is TRBV19 and J is TRBJ1-1, with D possibly being TRBD1 (5 bases). This CDR3 has 14 residues. V lost 11 bases, J lost 0 bases, and 16 bases lay in between. The germline V gene encodes CDR1 LNHDA and CDR2 SQIVND (reference sequence).

The chain recombines TRBV7-2 with TRBJ2-4; 9 bases align to TRBD2. Germline V gene data show CDR1 as SGHTA and CDR2 as FQGNSA. With 5 bases clipped from V and 1 base from J, the junction kept 12 bases outside the gene matches. The CDR3 extends over 18 amino acids. CDR3 residues: CASSDRKAGGGAKNIQYF. For the CDR3, the DNA is TGTGCCAGCAGCGACCGAAAAGCGGGGGGTGGGGCCAAAAACATTCAGTACTTC.